Listed below are T cell receptor beta chains from one sample, sequenced in a study of T cells in Graves' hyperthyroidism and ophthalmopathy. TCRdb redid the calling of the multiplex PCR reads with MiXCR, one entry per CDR3 protein. The sample lists roughly 740,000 distinct CDR3 sequences, over 15% seen once, with around 8% in the top ten. Material for sequencing was blood. The receptor set was obtained from a man between 18 and 35 years old with Graves' hyperthyroidism. Both conserved end residues are part of each CDR3. Each record gives: CDR3 protein, D gene, J gene, V gene. D genes are given only for firm matches.

CASSVEGLAMDEQYF TRBD2 TRBJ2-7 TRBV9
CASSPSPLGTNYGYTF NA TRBJ1-2 TRBV4-1
CASSLRQGRGYTF TRBD1 TRBJ1-2 TRBV19
CSARGTGPEGAQHF TRBD1 TRBJ1-5 TRBV20-1
CASSSHQKNTEAFF NA TRBJ1-1 TRBV28
CSVELAGTAYEQYF TRBD2 TRBJ2-7 TRBV29-1
CASSDSYRGYGYTF TRBD1 TRBJ1-2 TRBV12-3/TRBV12-4
CASSEDSSGYEQYF NA TRBJ2-7 TRBV10-2
CASGFIPNNEQFF NA TRBJ2-1 TRBV12-5
CASSVREGHLGDEQYF TRBD2 TRBJ2-7 TRBV28
CASSQNVYEQFF NA TRBJ2-1 TRBV3-1
CASSLQGDDQPQHF TRBD1 TRBJ1-5 TRBV28
CASSYKGGMSTEAFF NA TRBJ1-1 TRBV6-5
CASRPPRTSAGTVYEQFF TRBD2 TRBJ2-1 TRBV12-3/TRBV12-4
CASRGLRGETQYF NA TRBJ2-5 TRBV12-3/TRBV12-4
CASSFWSGGGTDTQYF NA TRBJ2-3 TRBV28
CASSYSGGLNSYEQYF TRBD1 TRBJ2-7 TRBV6-6
CATSSKQGKEQFF TRBD1 TRBJ2-1 TRBV15
CSVEGTGKTEAFF TRBD1 TRBJ1-1 TRBV29-1
CASSQGDSGANVLTF NA TRBJ2-6 TRBV19
CATSDMAGSLQETQYF NA TRBJ2-5 TRBV24-1
CASSRSARDGRNTEAFF NA TRBJ1-1 TRBV28
CSASSGEDYNEQFF TRBD2 TRBJ2-1 TRBV20-1
CASSVGANNEQFF NA TRBJ2-1 TRBV9
CASRDRDKNEQFF NA TRBJ2-1 TRBV19
CASSLSIRVNTEAFF NA TRBJ1-1 TRBV12-3/TRBV12-4